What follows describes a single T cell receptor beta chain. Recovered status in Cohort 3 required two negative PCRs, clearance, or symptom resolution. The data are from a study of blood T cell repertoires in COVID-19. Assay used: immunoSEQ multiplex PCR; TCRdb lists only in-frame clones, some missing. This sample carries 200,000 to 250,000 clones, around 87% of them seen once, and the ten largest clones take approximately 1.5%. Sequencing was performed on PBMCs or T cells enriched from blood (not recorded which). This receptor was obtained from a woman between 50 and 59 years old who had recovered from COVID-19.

The CDR3 here is CAWSVPGLAGEQYF. In DNA, the CDR3 is TGTGCCTGGAGTGTACCGGGACTAGCTGGCGAGCAGTACTTC. V is TRBV30 and J is TRBJ2-7, with 9 bases lining up with TRBD2. Germline V lookup: CDR1 GTSNPN, CDR2 SVGIG (reference sequence). The CDR3 totals 14 residues. Losses at the gene ends were 0 bases for V and 6 bases for J; bases not matched to a gene: 6.